The 17 T cell receptor beta chains below all came from one sample that was sequenced in a study of regulatory T cells in long-lasting Graves disease (dated by TCRdb to the early 2020s). Explained via the paper, the time point label denotes: persistent/refractory GD, antithyroid drugs over 5 years with positive TRAb. For both TCR sequencing and RNA sequencing, RNA was extracted from PBMCs in TRIzol. To prepare the library, multiplex PCR was applied. Sequencing took place on an Illumina HiSeq 4000. CDR3 regions were amplified by Arm-PCR with iRepertoire HTBI primers to construct TCR beta libraries. The raw public reads went through TCRdb reprocessing: fastp at Q25, MiXCR clone calling, in-frame beta chains kept. Records with the same CDR3 protein are collapsed into one entry carrying the most frequent genes and DNA. Present in this sample are some 370,000 distinct CDR3 sequences, roughly 20% of which were seen just once. The ten biggest clones cover roughly a quarter of the sample.

Sequences were derived from peripheral blood mononuclear cells (PBMCs), sampled when the disease was refractory, from a patient treated with antithyroid drugs. All receptors derive from a woman aged 35 to 49 with Graves disease. Donor details come from another sample of the same person, matched by shared clones.

This clonotype counts as medium-sized (0.01 to 0.1%). V and J are TRBV28 and TRBJ2-7; D is possibly TRBD2 (5 bases). The V end was cut by 4 bases, the J end by 3 bases, with 13 bases between. The length of the CDR3 is 14 residues. Germline CDR1 and CDR2: MDHEN and SYDVKM. The CDR3: CASSYEGEYYEQYF. The CDR3 nucleotides read TGTGCCAGCAGTTATGAGGGAGAGTACTACGAGCAGTACTTC.

This clonotype occurred many times. This chain uses TRBV12-3 or TRBV12-4 with TRBJ2-7; D ambiguous. The CDR3 covers 14 residues. The germline V and J ends were trimmed by 7 bases and 5 bases, with 18 bases remaining between them. CDR3: CASKQSPTLHEQYF. DNA of the CDR3: TGTGCCAGCAAACAGTCCCCCACCCTACACGAGCAGTACTTC.

V is TRBV20-1 and J is TRBJ1-5; no clear D gene. The CDR3 consists of 13 residues. Trimming removed 4 bases from V and 4 bases from J, with 11 bases in between. The germline V gene has CDR1 DFQATT and CDR2 SNEGSKA (reference sequence). Here the CDR3 reads CSATGRLNQPQHF. Written as DNA, the CDR3 is TGCAGTGCTACCGGACGGCTGAATCAGCCCCAGCATTTT.

This clonotype was seen ten or more times. The V gene is TRBV28, the J gene TRBJ2-5; D is unresolved. The V end was cut by 6 bases, the J end by 0 bases, with 11 bases between. This CDR3 has 14 amino acids. Per germline, CDR1 MDHEN and CDR2 SYDVKM. CDR3 protein: CASRDRANQETQYF. Written as DNA, the CDR3 is TGTGCCAGCAGAGACCGGGCCAACCAAGAGACCCAGTACTTC.

This clonotype has a count of ten or more. The rearrangement joins TRBV2 to TRBJ1-1, with 7 bases matching TRBD1. CDR1 and CDR2 (germline): SNHLY, FYNNEI. The V and J ends lost 6 bases and 0 bases, in that order; junction bases with no gene match: 10. The CDR3 is 16 amino acids. The CDR3, as DNA: TGTGCCAGCAGCTTCCCTCGAGGGGGCCTGAACACTGAAGCTTTCTTT. Its protein product is CASSFPRGGLNTEAFF.

This clonotype came up many times. The chain uses TRBV28 and TRBJ1-5, with D unresolved. Per the germline V gene, CDR1 is MDHEN and CDR2 is SYDVKM. The germline V and J ends were trimmed by 1 base and 9 bases, with 10 bases remaining between them. The CDR3 runs to 13 residues. CDR3 nucleotides: TGTGCCAGCAGTTTATCCGGGGAACGGCCCCAGCATTTT. Translating gives CASSLSGERPQHF.

The sample holds a few counts of this clonotype. A clone one base away is much larger, so this may be a read error. V gene TRBV2 combines with J gene TRBJ2-7; D ambiguous. Per germline, CDR1 SNHLY and CDR2 FYNNEI. Trimming pared 6 bases from V and 13 bases from J, leaving 16 bases between. This CDR3 region has 11 residues. CDR3 in amino acids: CASRAQYTHYF. The DNA of the CDR3 is TGTGCCAGCAGGGCCCAGTATACCCATTACTTC.

This clonotype was seen many times. The rearrangement joins TRBV28 to TRBJ2-4; possible D gene TRBD1, 5 bases. The CDR3 is made up of 15 amino acids. V was clipped by 4 bases and J by 0 bases, with 10 bases between them. Germline assignment: CDR1 MDHEN and CDR2 SYDVKM. CDR3 DNA sequence: TGTGCCAGCAGTTCGATCAGGGAAGCCAAAAACATTCAGTACTTC. Protein product: CASSSIREAKNIQYF. The full variable domain, its missing parts supplied by reference TRBV28 and TRBJ2-4, is DVKVTQSSRYLVKRTGEKVFLECVQDMDHENMFWYRQDPGLGLRLIYFSYDVKMKEKGDIPEGYSVSREKKERFSLILESASTNQTSMYLCASSSIREAKNIQYFGAGTRLSVL.

V gene TRBV5-1 combines with J gene TRBJ2-7, with a weak D call TRBD2 (5 bases). Germline assignment: CDR1 SGHRS and CDR2 YFSETQ. CDR3 length: 14 residues. The V and J ends lost 4 bases and 2 bases respectively, with 13 bases between them. The CDR3: CASSNTRAAYEQYF. CDR3 nucleotide sequence: TGCGCCAGCAGCAATACTAGAGCGGCCTACGAGCAGTACTTC. Based on the CDR3 plus reference TRBV5-1 and TRBJ2-7, the full variable domain is KAGVTQTPRYLIKTRGQQVTLSCSPISGHRSVSWYQQTPGQGLQFLFEYFSETQRNKGNFPGRFSGRQFSNSRSEMNVSTLELGDSALYLCASSNTRAAYEQYFGPGTRLTVT.

Ten or more counts support this clonotype. This chain joins TRBV20-1 and TRBJ2-5; D is perhaps TRBD1 (5 bases). V was trimmed by 0 bases and J by 6 bases, leaving 8 bases between them. CDR3 length: 12 amino acids. Germline CDR1 and CDR2: DFQATT and SNEGSKA (reference sequence). The CDR3 coding sequence is TGCAGTGCTAGAGAGTTGGGGCAGACCCAGTACTTC. The encoded protein is CSARELGQTQYF.

Ten or more counts support this clonotype. V is TRBV28 and J is TRBJ2-7; TRBD2 matches 12 bases. The CDR3 contains 14 residues. Germline assignment: CDR1 MDHEN and CDR2 SYDVKM. Trimming took 6 bases from V and 4 from J; bases not matched to a gene: 4. The CDR3 loop is CASRQTSGSYEQYF. The CDR3 DNA reads as TGTGCCAGCAGACAGACTAGCGGGAGTTACGAGCAGTACTTC.

This clonotype was found a few times. The J gene is TRBJ2-2, the V gene TRBV6-1; D gene unclear. Looked up from germline, CDR1 is MNHNS and CDR2 is SASEGT. V lost 2 bases and J 1 base, leaving 8 bases between the germline ends. The CDR3 loop spans 15 amino acids. CDR3 residues: CASSEWVGNTGELFF. As DNA, the CDR3 is TGTGCCAGCAGTGAATGGGTCGGGAACACCGGGGAGCTGTTTTTT.

This clonotype was seen a few times. The germline gene is not matched at one end of the junction; a read error may be the cause. The rearrangement links TRBV24-1 to TRBJ2-3; D could derive from TRBD1 or TRBD2 (5 bases each). Germline-derived CDR1 and CDR2 are KGHDR and SFDVKD. This CDR3 comprises 11 residues. This CDR3 is CATALGDTQYF. CDR3 nucleotides: TGTGCCACCGCATTGGGGGATACGCAGTATTTC.

The J gene is TRBJ2-1, the V gene TRBV20-1; 8 bases fit TRBD1. The V gene end was trimmed by 1 base and the J gene end by 16 bases; junction bases not matched to a gene: 6. Looked up from germline, CDR1 is DFQATT and CDR2 is SNEGSKA (reference sequence). The CDR3 is 11 residues long. The DNA for the CDR3 is TGCAGTGCTAGAGCGGGGTCAGGGGGCTTCTTC. This codes for CSARAGSGGFF.

This chain uses TRBV10-2 with TRBJ2-7, with TRBD2 matching over 8 bases. The length of the CDR3 is 15 residues. The V gene's germline CDR1 is WSHSY and CDR2 SAAADI. The junction had 5 bases not matched to a gene; V was cut back by 2 bases and J by 2 bases. CDR3 in DNA: TGCGCCAGCAGTGAGCGGGGACTAGTCGCCTACGAGCAGTACTTC. Protein product: CASSERGLVAYEQYF.

For this clonotype: The junction does not match germline at one end; this may be a read error. The chain couples TRBV5-1 to TRBJ2-5; the D is unclear. The CDR3 has 14 amino acids. The germline V gene has CDR1 SGHRS and CDR2 YFSETQ. The CDR3 protein is CASSLSEPQATQYF. CDR3 in DNA: TGCGCCAGCAGCTTGTCGGAGCCCCAAGCGACCCAGTACTTC.

This clonotype showed up many times. This sequence joins TRBV7-9 and TRBJ2-5; 8 nucleotides agree with TRBD1. V lost 1 base and J lost 5; bases outside the gene matches: 0. Germline CDR1 reads SEHNR; CDR2 reads FQNEAQ (reference sequence). The CDR3 spans 13 residues. The CDR3 is CASSLGTGETQYF. For the CDR3, the DNA is TGTGCCAGCAGCTTAGGGACAGGGGAGACCCAGTACTTC. Full variable domain (rest looked up from reference TRBV7-9 and TRBJ2-5): DTGVSQNPRHKITKRGQNVTFRCDPISEHNRLYWYRQTLGQGPEFLTYFQNEAQLEKSRLLSDRFSAERPKGSFSTLEIQRTEQGDSAMYLCASSLGTGETQYFGPGTRLLVL.